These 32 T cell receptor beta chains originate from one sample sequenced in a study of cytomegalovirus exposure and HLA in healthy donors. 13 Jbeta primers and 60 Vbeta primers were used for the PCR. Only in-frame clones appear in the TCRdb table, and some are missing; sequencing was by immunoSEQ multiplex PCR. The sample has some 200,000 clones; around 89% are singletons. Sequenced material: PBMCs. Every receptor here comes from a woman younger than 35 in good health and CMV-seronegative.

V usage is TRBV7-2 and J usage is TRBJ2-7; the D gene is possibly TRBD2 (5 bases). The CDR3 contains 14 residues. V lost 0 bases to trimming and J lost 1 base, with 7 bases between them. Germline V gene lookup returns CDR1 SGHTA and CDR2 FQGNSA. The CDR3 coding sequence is TGTGCCAGCAGCTTAGCTCGGGGTTCCTACGAGCAGTACTTC. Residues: CASSLARGSYEQYF.

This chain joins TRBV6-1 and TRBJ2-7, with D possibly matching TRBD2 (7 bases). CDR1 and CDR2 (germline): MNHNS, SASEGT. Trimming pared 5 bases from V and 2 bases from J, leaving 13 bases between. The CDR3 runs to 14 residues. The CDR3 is CASSIGGGAYEQYF. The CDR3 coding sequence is TGTGCCAGCAGTATTGGAGGGGGGGCCTACGAGCAGTACTTC.

For the CDR3, the DNA is TGTGCCAGCAGCTTCCCGGGGACAGGAGGCTACAATGAGCAGTTCTTC. It is translated as CASSFPGTGGYNEQFF. This chain connects TRBV7-2 to TRBJ2-1; 8 positions agree with TRBD1. With 3 bases clipped from V and 3 bases from J, the junction kept 7 bases outside the gene matches. The CDR3 spans 16 residues. Germline V CDR1 and CDR2: SGHTA, FQGNSA.

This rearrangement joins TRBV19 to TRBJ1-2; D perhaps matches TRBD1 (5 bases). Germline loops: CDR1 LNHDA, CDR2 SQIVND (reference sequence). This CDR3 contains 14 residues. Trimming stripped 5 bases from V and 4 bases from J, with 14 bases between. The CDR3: CASSPEPGSYGYTF. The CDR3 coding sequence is TGTGCCAGTAGTCCAGAGCCAGGGTCCTATGGCTACACCTTC.

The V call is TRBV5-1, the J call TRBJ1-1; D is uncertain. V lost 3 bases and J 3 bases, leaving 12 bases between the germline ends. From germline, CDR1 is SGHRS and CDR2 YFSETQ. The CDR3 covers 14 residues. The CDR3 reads CASSSQVVHTEAFF. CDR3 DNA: TGCGCCAGCAGCTCCCAGGTGGTTCACACTGAAGCTTTCTTT.

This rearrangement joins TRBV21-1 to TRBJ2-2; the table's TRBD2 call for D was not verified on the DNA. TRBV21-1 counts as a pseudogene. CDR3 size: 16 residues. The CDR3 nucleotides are TGTGCCAGCAGCACTCGGGAATCCTCATGGTGGGGGGAGCTGTTTTTT. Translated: CASSTRESSWWGELFF.

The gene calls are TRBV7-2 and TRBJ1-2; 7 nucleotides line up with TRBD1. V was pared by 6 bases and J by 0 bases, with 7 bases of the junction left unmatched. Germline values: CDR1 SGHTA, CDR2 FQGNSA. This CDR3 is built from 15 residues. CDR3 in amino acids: CASSYRDSSNYGYTF. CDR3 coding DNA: TGTGCCAGCAGTTACCGGGACAGTTCTAACTATGGCTACACCTTC.

The CDR3 DNA is TGTGCCAGCAGCCCGACGACTAGTAGCGAGCAGTACTTC. Protein: CASSPTTSSEQYF. The J gene is TRBJ2-7, the V gene TRBV7-6, with TRBD2 as a possible D gene (6 bases). This CDR3 spans 13 amino acids. The germline gives CDR1 SGHVS, CDR2 FNYEAQ. V was shortened by 5 bases and J by 6 bases, with 14 bases between the two germline ends.

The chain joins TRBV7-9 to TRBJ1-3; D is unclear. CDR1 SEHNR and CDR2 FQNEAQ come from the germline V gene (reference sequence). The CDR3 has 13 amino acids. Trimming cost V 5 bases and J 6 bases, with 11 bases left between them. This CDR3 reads CASSGPRANTIYF. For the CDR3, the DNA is TGTGCCAGCAGCGGCCCACGTGCAAACACCATATATTTT.

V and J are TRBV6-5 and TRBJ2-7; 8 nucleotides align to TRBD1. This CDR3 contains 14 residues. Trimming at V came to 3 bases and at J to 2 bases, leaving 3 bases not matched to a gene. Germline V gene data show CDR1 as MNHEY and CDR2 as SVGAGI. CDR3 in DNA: TGTGCCAGCAGTTATTACAGGGGGACCTACGAGCAGTACTTC. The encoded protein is CASSYYRGTYEQYF.

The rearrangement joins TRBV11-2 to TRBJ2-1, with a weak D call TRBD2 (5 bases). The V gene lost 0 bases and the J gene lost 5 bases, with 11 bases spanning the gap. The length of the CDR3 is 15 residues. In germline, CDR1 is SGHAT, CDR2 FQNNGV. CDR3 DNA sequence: TGTGCCAGCAGCTTAGATGGCCTAGCCAACAATGAGCAGTTCTTC. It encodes CASSLDGLANNEQFF.

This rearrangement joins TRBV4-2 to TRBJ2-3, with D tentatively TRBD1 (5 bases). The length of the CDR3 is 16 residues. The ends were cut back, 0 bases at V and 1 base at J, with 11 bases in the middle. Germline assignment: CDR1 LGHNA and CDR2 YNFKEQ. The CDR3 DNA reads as TGTGCCAGCAGCCAAGATAGGGGTGGGGGCACAGATACGCAGTATTTT. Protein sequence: CASSQDRGGGTDTQYF.

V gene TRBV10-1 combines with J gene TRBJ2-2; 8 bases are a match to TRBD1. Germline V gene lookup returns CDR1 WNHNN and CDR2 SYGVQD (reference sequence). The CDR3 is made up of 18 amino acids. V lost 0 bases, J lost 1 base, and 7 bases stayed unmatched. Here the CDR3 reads CASSESRIRGRNTGELFF. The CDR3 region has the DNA TGCGCCAGCAGTGAGTCGCGCATCAGGGGGCGGAACACCGGGGAGCTGTTTTTT.

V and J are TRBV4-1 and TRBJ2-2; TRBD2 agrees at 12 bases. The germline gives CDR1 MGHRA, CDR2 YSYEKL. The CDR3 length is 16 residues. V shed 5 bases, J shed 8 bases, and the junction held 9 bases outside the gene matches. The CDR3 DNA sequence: TGCGCCAGCAGCTCGGGACTAGCGGGTCCCATTGGGGAGCTGTTTTTT. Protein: CASSSGLAGPIGELFF.

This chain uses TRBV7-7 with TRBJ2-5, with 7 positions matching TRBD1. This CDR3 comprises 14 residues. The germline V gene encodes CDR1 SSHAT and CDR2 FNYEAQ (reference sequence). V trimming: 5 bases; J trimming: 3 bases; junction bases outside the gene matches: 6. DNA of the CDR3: TGTGCCAGCAGCACCCTGACAGGGAAAGAGACCCAGTACTTC. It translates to CASSTLTGKETQYF.

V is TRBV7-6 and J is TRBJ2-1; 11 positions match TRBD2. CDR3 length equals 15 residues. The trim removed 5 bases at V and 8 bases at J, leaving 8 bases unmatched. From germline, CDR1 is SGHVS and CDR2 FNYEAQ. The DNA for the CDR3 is TGTGCCAGCAGCACCTTACTAGCGGGAGAGGATGAGCAGTTCTTC. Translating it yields CASSTLLAGEDEQFF.

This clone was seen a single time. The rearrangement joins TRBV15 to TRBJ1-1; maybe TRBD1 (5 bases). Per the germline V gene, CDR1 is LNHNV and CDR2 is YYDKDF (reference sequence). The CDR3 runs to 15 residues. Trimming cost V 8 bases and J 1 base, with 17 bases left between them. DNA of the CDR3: TGTGCCACCCTTCTGTGGACACCTAAGAACACTGAAGCTTTCTTT. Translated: CATLLWTPKNTEAFF.

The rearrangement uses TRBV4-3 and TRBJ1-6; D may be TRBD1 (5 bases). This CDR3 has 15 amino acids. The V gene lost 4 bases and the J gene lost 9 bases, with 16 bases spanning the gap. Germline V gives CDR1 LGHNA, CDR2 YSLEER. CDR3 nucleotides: TGCGCCAGCAGCCTCGTGGGGGGGGAAGGTTCACCCCTCCACTTT. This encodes CASSLVGGEGSPLHF.

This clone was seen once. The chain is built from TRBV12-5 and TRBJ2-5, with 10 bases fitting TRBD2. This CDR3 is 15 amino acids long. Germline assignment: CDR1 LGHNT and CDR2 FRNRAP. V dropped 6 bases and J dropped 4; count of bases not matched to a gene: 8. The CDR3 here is CASGPDSGGLETQYF. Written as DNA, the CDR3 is TGTGCTAGTGGACCCGATAGCGGGGGGCTAGAGACCCAGTACTTC. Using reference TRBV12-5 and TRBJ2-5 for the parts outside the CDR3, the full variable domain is DARVTQTPRHKVTEMGQEVTMRCQPILGHNTVFWYRQTMMQGLELLAYFRNRAPLDDSGMPKDRFSAEMPDATLATLKIQPSEPRDSAVYFCASGPDSGGLETQYFGPGTRLLVL.

The CDR3 nucleotides read TGCGCCAGCAGCTTCTTTCACTTCCAACAAGAGACCCAGTACTTC. This translates into CASSFFHFQQETQYF. The chain joins TRBV5-1 to TRBJ2-5, with unresolved D. Trimming took off 2 bases at V and 2 bases at J, with 13 bases between the two ends. Looked up from germline, CDR1 is SGHRS and CDR2 is YFSETQ. The CDR3 has 15 residues.

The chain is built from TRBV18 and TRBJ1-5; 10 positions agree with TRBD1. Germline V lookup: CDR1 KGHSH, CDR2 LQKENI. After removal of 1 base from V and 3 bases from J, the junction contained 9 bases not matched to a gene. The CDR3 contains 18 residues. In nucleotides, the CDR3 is TGTGCCAGCTCACCACTGAGCAGGACAGGGGGATACAATCAGCCCCAGCATTTT. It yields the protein CASSPLSRTGGYNQPQHF.

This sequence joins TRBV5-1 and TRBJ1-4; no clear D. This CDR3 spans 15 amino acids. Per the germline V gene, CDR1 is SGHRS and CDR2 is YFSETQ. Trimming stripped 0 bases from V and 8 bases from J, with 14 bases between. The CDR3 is CASSLDVDGGEKLFF. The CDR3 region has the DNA TGCGCCAGCAGCTTGGATGTCGATGGAGGCGAAAAACTGTTTTTT.

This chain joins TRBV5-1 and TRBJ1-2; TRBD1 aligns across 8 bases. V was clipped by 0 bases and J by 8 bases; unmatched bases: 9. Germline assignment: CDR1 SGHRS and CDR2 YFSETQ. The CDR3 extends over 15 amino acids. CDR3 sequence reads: CASSLARTGKEGYTF. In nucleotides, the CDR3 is TGCGCCAGCAGCTTGGCGAGGACAGGGAAGGAAGGCTACACCTTC.

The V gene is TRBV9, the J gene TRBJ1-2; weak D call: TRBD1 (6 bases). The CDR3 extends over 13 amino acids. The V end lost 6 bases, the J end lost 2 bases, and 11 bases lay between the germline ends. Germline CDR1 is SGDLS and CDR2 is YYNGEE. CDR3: CASTLDRNYGYTF. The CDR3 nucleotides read TGTGCCAGCACCTTAGACAGGAACTATGGCTACACCTTC. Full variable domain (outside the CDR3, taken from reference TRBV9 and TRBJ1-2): DSGVTQTPKHLITATGQRVTLRCSPRSGDLSVYWYQQSLDQGLQFLIQYYNGEERAKGNILERFSAQQFPDLHSELNLSSLELGDSALYFCASTLDRNYGYTFGSGTRLTVV.

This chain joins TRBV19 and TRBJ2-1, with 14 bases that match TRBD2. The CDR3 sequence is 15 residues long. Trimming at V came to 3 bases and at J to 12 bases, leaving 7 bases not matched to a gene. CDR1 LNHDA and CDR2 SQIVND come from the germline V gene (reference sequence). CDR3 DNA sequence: TGTGCCAGTAGTATCGGGACTAGCGGGGGACAAGTGCAGTTCTTC. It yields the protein CASSIGTSGGQVQFF.

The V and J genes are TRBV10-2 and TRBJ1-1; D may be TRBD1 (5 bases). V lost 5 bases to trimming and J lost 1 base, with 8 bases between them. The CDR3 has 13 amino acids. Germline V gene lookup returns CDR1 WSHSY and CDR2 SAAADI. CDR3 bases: TGCGCCAGCAGTCTAACAGGGAACACTGAAGCTTTCTTT. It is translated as CASSLTGNTEAFF.

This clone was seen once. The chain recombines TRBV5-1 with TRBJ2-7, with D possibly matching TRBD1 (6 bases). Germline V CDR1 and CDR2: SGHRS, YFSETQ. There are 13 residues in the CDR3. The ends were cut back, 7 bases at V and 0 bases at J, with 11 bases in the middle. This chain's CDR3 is CASWGPNSYEQYF. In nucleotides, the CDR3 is TGCGCCAGCTGGGGGCCTAACTCCTACGAGCAGTACTTC.

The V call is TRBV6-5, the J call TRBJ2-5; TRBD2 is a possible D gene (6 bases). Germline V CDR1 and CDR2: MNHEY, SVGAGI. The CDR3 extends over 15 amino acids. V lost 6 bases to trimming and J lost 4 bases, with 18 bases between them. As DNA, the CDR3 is TGTGCCAGCAGCCGCTTTGGGGGGAGAGGAGAGACCCAGTACTTC. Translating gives CASSRFGGRGETQYF.

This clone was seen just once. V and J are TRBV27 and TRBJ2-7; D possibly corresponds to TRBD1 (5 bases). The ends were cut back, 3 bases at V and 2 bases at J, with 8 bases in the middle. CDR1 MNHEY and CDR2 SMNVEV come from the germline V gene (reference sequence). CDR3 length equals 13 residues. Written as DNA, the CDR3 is TGTGCCAGCAGTTTCACAGGCCCCTACGAGCAGTACTTC. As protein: CASSFTGPYEQYF.

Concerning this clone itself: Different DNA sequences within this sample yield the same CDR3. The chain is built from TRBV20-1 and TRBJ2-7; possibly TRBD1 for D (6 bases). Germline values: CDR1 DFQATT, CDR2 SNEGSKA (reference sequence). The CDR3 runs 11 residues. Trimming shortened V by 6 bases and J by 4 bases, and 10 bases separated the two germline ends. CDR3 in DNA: TGCAGTGCAAAGACAGGATACGAGCAGTACTTC. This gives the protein CSAKTGYEQYF.

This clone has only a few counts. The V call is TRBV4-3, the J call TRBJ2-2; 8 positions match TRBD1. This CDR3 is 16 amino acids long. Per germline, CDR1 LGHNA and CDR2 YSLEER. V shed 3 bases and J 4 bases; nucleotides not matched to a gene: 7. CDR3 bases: TGCGCCAGCAGCCAGGACAGGGTATTAGGCACCGGGGAGCTGTTTTTT. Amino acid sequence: CASSQDRVLGTGELFF.

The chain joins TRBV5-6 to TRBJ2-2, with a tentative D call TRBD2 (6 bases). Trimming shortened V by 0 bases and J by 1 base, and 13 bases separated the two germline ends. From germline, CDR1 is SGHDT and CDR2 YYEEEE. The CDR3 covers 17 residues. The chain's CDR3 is CASSLELGGKNTGELFF. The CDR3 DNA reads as TGTGCCAGCAGCTTGGAATTGGGCGGGAAGAACACCGGGGAGCTGTTTTTT.